This TCR beta chain was found in a study of neurological immune-mediated disorders (dated by TCRdb to about 2019). Broadly, across the study: Of the 35 or so multiple sclerosis patients, some 30 had relapsing-remitting MS and 3 had secondary progressive MS. Peripheral blood TCR-beta repertoires from patients with HTLV-I-associated myelopathy (HAM/TSP), patients with multiple sclerosis, and healthy controls were compared in the study using UMI-based sequencing. Alongside PBMC samples, the set of more than 85 TCR-beta libraries contained longitudinal samples, technical triplicates, and paired CD4+ and CD8+ T-cell subsets that had been sorted. The cohort comprised about 71 subjects: about 15 HAM/TSP patients, around 35 multiple sclerosis patients and 20 healthy controls.

cDNA was synthesized by template-switch 5'RACE using a primer with a 10-nucleotide random unique molecular identifier that tagged each TCR transcript. Every sequencing run covered 15-18 subjects and yielded more than 180 million TCR-beta sequences. Total RNA was extracted with the RNeasy kit. TCR-beta VDJ regions were amplified with primers for the TCR constant region and the 5'RACE anchor, using the KAPA Real-time Library Amplification kit. A first PCR added sample indexes and Illumina adaptors, after which a second PCR increased the library yield. After Ampure bead purification, the roughly 650 bp TCR product was size-selected on a 2% E-gel SizeSelection system. Library quality was checked on a Bioanalyzer, concentration was measured with Qubit, and libraries were quantified with the Kapa Library Quantification kit before pooling. Paired-end 2 x 150 bp sequencing of the libraries was performed on an Illumina HiSeq 2500. To increase sequence diversity, roughly 24-31% phiX was spiked into each library pool. The authors processed their data as follows. Quality-filtered reads were processed with the UMI-based MiGEC pipeline, and over 90% of raw TCR sequences were removed by the MiGEC pipeline during error correction. VDJ genes were aligned to IMGT germline references, and each clonotype was defined by a unique CDR3 amino acid sequence together with V-J genes. Clonal expansion, Shannon diversity and CDR3 relatedness were evaluated with VDJtools (CalcPairwiseDistances, ClusterSamples), while phylogenetic trees were built in CLCbio workbench. Using coefficient-of-variation modelling across technical triplicates, the study counted a clone as expanded if it had at least 8 unique UMIs. TCRdb handled the public reads itself, with Q25 trimming in fastp and clone calling in MiXCR, and kept productive beta chains. Rows are combined by CDR3 protein, so each entry shows the most common genes and DNA. TCRdb, rather than the study authors, made the V and J calls. The sample has about 50,000 distinct CDR3 sequences on record, roughly 2% of them singletons. The ten largest account for approximately 2.1% of the sample.

Unsorted PBMC libraries were generated from 2 million PBMCs stored in RNAlater at -80 °C until RNA extraction. The multiple sclerosis patients were enrolled in a US clinical protocol that evaluated disease progression with magnetic resonance imaging. Peripheral blood underwent Ficoll-Hypaque density gradient centrifugation to isolate PBMCs, which were then cryopreserved in liquid nitrogen. V is cut back by 2 bases and J by 4 bases, with 5 bases in the junction unmatched. The CDR3, cysteine through phenylalanine, is 15 amino acids long. This entry keeps only the CDR3 DNA: 45 bases, framed from base 1. The germline V gene sets CDR1 to ENHRY and CDR2 to SYGVKD. General study outcomes and caveats: In phylogenetic analysis, the repertoires of 18 of 34 MS patients grouped into a cluster of related CDR3 sequences, which suggests a possible signature at the repertoire level. TCR clonal expansion was highest in HAM/TSP patients and lowest in MS patients, with MS patients falling below even healthy controls. Across subjects, expanded clones never shared an identical CDR3 amino acid sequence, which suggests that the TCR-beta repertoires in every group were private. The MS cluster showed no association with clinical or MRI features, and the authors stated that larger cohorts are needed.

This clonotype was counted many times. What this receptor recognizes is not known. Nothing much larger sits one base from this clone, and base qualities are not available. The origin of this receptor is a woman between 40 and 50 years old with multiple sclerosis. Specimen: PBMCs. This chain joins TRBV10-3 to TRBJ1-2, with TRBD1 matching 9 junction bases. The CDR3 amino acid sequence is: CAISEGTGQGYGYTF. The DNA reads as follows: TGTGCCATCAGTGAGGGGACAGGGCAGGGCTATGGCTACACCTTC.